This TCR beta chain was sequenced during a study of blood T cell repertoires in COVID-19 (dated by TCRdb to 2018 to 2020). With regard to the full study: Collaborator samples came from the United States, Italy and Spain and covered acute and convalescent phases of COVID-19. The material from the prospective study consisted of cDNA or gDNA derived from T cells, B-cell-depleted T cells, or PBMCs. Subjects who had been exposed to COVID-19, were actively infected with it, or had recovered from it provided the deeply sampled blood TCRbeta repertoires that made up the dataset. The repertoires were made available in a free public database intended to serve as a resource for research on the immune response to SARS-CoV-2. Samples came from the ongoing ImmuneRACE study (first 160 participants) plus 1,254 subjects from 6 global collaborators. A de-identified subject ID, COVID-19 status, age in years and sex were almost always included in the sample metadata. Where HLA class I and class II types were available, the types were taken from metadata supplied by the sample provider, not from assay-based typing.

With regard to this clone: Its antigen is currently not known. Per-base quality was not reported, and no clone a single base away is much larger than it.

TCRbeta CDR3 regions were amplified from genomic DNA by means of the immunoSEQ Assay, a bias-controlled multiplex PCR. The paper's data handling went like this. Within the assay, amplification of reference gene primers was used to estimate how many nucleated cells each sample contained. Sequence reads were collapsed and filtered to measure the absolute abundance of every unique TCRbeta CDR3 rearrangement. For each sample, productive Simpson clonality was calculated as the square root of Simpson's diversity index across productive rearrangements. The table comes from immuneACCESS by way of TCRdb, which keeps in-frame sequences with V and J called. Part of the clones is missing from these tables; in studies checked, under half for an unresolved V gene and the rest for unknown reasons. V, J and clone size are taken as reported in that table, and D and trimming were inferred from the DNA itself. The sample contains around 250,000 clones, about 80% of them found a single time. The ten largest clones represent approximately 1.8% of the sample.

A second Seattle source provided samples from volunteer blood donors who had recovered from COVID-19. Collaborating institutions collected whole blood in K2EDTA tubes following their own protocols. For TCRbeta analysis, collaborator samples were shipped as frozen whole blood, as isolated PBMCs, or as DNA extracted from either sample type. Overall study results and their limits: Clinical and demographic metadata were provided uncurated, with the amount varying by source and participant.

Here V drops 1 base and J drops 1 base, and the junction holds 3 bases not matched to any gene. CDR1 and CDR2 are read off the germline V gene as SGHTA and FQGTGA. Including the terminal cysteine and phenylalanine, the CDR3 comprises 16 residues. Only the CDR3 DNA is retained, 48 bases long and in frame from the first base. This TCR was recovered from a man between 25 and 39 years old who had recovered from COVID-19. The chain is assembled from TRBV7-3 and TRBJ1-1, with 10 bases in between that match TRBD1. What was sequenced was peripheral blood. In nucleotide form, the sequence is TGTGCCAGCAGCTTAAACCGGGACAGGGGGAACACTGAAGCTTTCTTT. This sequence encodes CASSLNRDRGNTEAFF.